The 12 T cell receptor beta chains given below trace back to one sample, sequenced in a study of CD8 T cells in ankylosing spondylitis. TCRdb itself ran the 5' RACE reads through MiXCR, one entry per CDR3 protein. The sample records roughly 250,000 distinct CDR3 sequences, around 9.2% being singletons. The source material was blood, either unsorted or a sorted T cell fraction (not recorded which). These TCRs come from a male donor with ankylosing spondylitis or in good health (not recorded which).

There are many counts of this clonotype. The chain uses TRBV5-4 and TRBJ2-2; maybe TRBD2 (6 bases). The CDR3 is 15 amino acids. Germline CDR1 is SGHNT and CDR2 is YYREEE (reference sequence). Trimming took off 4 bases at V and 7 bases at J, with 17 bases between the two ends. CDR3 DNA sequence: TGTGCCAGCAGCAGAACCGGGACTCGAAGCGGGGAGCTGTTTTTT. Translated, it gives CASSRTGTRSGELFF. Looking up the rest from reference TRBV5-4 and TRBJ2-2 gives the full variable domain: ETGVTQSPTHLIKTRGQQVTLRCSSQSGHNTVSWYQQALGQGPQFIFQYYREEENGRGNFPPRFSGLQFPNYSSELNVNALELDDSALYLCASSRTGTRSGELFFGEGSRLTVL.

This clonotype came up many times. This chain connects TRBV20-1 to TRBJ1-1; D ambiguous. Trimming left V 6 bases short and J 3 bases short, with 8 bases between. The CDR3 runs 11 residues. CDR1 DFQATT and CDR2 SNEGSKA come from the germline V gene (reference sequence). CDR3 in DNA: TGCAGTGCCCCTCGAGACACTGAAGCTTTCTTT. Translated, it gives CSAPRDTEAFF.

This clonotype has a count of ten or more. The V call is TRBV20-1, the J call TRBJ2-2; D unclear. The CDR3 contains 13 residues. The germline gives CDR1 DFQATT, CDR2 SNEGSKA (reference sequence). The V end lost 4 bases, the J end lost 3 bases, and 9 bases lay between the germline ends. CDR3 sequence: CSAIDWYTGELFF. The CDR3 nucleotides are TGCAGTGCTATCGACTGGTACACCGGGGAGCTGTTTTTT.

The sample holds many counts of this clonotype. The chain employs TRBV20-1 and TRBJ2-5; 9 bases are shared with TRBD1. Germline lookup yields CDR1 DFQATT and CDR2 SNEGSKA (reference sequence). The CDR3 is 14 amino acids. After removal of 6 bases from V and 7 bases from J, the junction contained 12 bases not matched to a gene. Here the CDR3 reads CSALTGGEVGTQYF. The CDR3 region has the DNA TGCAGTGCCCTTACAGGGGGCGAAGTAGGGACCCAGTACTTC.

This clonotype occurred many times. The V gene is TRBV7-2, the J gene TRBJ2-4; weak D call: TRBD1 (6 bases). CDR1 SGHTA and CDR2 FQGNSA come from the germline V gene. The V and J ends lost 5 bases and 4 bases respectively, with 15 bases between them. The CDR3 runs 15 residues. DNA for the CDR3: TGTGCCAGCAGCAGCAGGGGCCGGAAAAAAAACATTCAGTACTTC. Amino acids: CASSSRGRKKNIQYF.

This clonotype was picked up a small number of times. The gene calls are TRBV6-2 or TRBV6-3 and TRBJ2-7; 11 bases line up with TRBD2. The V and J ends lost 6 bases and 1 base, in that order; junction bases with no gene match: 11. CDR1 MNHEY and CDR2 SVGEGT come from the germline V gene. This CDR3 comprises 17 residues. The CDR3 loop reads CASRLALAGAVSYEQYF. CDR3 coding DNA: TGTGCCAGCAGGCTCGCACTAGCGGGAGCGGTATCCTACGAGCAGTACTTC.

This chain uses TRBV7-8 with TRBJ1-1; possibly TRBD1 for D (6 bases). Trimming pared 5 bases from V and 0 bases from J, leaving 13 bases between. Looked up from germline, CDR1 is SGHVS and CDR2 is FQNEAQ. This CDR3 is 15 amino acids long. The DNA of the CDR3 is TGTGCCAGCAGCGTCCGGGACAACATGAACACTGAAGCTTTCTTT. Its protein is CASSVRDNMNTEAFF.

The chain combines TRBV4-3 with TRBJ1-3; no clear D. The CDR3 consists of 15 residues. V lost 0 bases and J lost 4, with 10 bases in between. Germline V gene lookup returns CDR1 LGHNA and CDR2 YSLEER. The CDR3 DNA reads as TGCGCCAGCAGCCAAGATACGGGTACGGGAAACACCATATATTTT. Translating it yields CASSQDTGTGNTIYF.

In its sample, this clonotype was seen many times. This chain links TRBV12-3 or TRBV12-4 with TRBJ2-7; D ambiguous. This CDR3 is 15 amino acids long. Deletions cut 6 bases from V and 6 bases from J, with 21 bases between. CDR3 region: CASSPTGGLEPEQYF. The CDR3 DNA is TGTGCCAGCAGCCCCACGGGTGGGCTGGAGCCCGAGCAGTACTTC.

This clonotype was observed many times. CDR3 in amino acids: CSVRSGFDTEAFF. The CDR3 DNA follows: TGCAGCGTTCGATCCGGGTTTGACACTGAAGCTTTCTTT. The chain recombines TRBV29-1 with TRBJ1-1; no firm D call. The CDR3 sequence is 13 residues long. The germline gives CDR1 SQVTM, CDR2 ANQGSEA. V dropped 5 bases and J dropped 3 bases, with 13 bases sitting between them.

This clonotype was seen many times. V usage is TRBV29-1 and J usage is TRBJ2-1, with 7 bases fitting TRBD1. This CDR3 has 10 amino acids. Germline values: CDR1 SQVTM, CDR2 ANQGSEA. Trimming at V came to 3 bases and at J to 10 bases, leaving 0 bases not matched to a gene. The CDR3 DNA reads TGCAGCGTTGAGACAGGGGAGCAGTTCTTC. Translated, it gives CSVETGEQFF.

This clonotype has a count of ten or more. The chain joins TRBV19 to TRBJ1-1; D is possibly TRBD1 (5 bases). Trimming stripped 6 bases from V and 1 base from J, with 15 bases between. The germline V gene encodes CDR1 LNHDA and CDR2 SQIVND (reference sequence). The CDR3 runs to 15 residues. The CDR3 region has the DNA TGTGCCAGTAGACAGGCGACCCCTAAGAACACTGAAGCTTTCTTT. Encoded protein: CASRQATPKNTEAFF.